This TCR beta chain was profiled in a study of blood T cells in healthy people across ages. This clonotype has only a few counts. Through a sample-barcoded 5' primer and a J-beta primer mix, a second PCR was run for 7 to 11 cycles. TCRdb reprocessed the 5' RACE reads via MiXCR and lists one record per CDR3 protein. This repertoire shows hundreds of thousands of distinct CDR3 sequences, roughly 43% found once; its top ten account for 30%. Samples each had at least 5 micrograms of total RNA extracted. The CDR3 has 14 residues. The V gene's germline CDR1 is SGHRS and CDR2 YFSETQ. With 1 base clipped from V and 5 bases from J, the junction kept 3 bases outside the gene matches.

V gene TRBV5-1 combines with J gene TRBJ2-3; 8 nucleotides agree with TRBD2. Material for sequencing was blood. This receptor was identified in a man older than 75 in good health. The CDR3 spells CASSLRGGRDTQYF. CDR3 bases: TGCGCCAGCAGCTTGCGGGGGGGCCGAGATACGCAGTATTTT. The full variable domain, with the rest looked up from reference TRBV5-1 and TRBJ2-3, is KAGVTQTPRYLIKTRGQQVTLSCSPISGHRSVSWYQQTPGQGLQFLFEYFSETQRNKGNFPGRFSGRQFSNSRSEMNVSTLELGDSALYLCASSLRGGRDTQYFGPGTRLTVL.